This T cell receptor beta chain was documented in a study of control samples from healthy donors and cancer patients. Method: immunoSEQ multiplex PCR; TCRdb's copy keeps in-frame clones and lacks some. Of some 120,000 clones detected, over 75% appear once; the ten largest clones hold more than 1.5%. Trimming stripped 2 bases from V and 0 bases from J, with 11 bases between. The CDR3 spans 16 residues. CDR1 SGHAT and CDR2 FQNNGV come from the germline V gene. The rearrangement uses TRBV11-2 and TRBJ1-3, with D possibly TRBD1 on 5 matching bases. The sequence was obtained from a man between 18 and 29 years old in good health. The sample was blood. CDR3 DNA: TGTGCCAGCAGCTTACTATGGGGGGGCTCTGGAAACACCATATATTTT. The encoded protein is CASSLLWGGSGNTIYF.